The sample holds many counts of the clone carrying this TCR beta chain. Its antigen is undetermined. The CDR3 sequence is 16 residues long. The germline V gene has CDR1 MGHRA and CDR2 YSYEKL. Deletions cut 1 base from V and 3 bases from J, with 12 bases between. This sample is part of a study of neurological immune-mediated disorders. At the level of the study: Relapsing-remitting forms accounted for about 90% of the 34 multiple sclerosis patients and secondary progressive forms for 3. General observations from the study: The greatest degree of TCR clonal expansion was observed in HTLV-1-associated myelopathy, with the lowest in multiple sclerosis, below that of healthy controls.

Each CDR3 protein is one row after TCRdb ran MiXCR on the 5' RACE reads. The top ten hold about 1.9% of the sample, which has about 55,000 distinct CDR3 sequences, 3% to 4.5% seen once. The TCR originated in a woman between 40 and 50 years old with multiple sclerosis. Sequencing input: CD4+ T cells from blood. The V and J genes are TRBV4-1 and TRBJ1-4; D might be TRBD1 (5 bases). CDR3: CASSQVPGEANEKLFF. DNA for the CDR3: TGCGCCAGCAGCCAAGTCCCGGGGGAGGCTAATGAAAAACTGTTTTTT.